These 21 T cell receptor beta chains were sequenced from one sample in a study of cytomegalovirus exposure and HLA in healthy donors. The PCR employed 60 Vbeta primers together with 13 Jbeta primers. TCRdb's copy holds only in-frame clones and misses some; the assay was immunoSEQ multiplex PCR. Of fewer than 200,000 clones detected, approximately 70% appear once; the ten largest clones hold roughly 7.1%. The sequencing sample was made of PBMCs. The receptors come from a man in his forties in good health and CMV-seropositive.

The V and J genes are TRBV6-1 and TRBJ1-4, with D perhaps TRBD1 (6 bases). There are 15 residues in the CDR3. Trimming shortened V by 0 bases and J by 8 bases, and 13 bases separated the two germline ends. The germline CDR1 and CDR2 sequences are MNHNS and SASEGT. The CDR3 DNA is TGTGCCAGCAGTGAAGCGCAGGGGACGTGGGAAAAACTGTTTTTT. Protein product: CASSEAQGTWEKLFF.

This chain connects TRBV7-2 to TRBJ2-7; 9 bases line up with TRBD1. Losses at the gene ends were 3 bases for V and 3 bases for J; bases not matched to a gene: 6. The germline V gene has CDR1 SGHTA and CDR2 FQGNSA. The CDR3 is 15 amino acids. CDR3 loop: CASSFRDRVIYEQYF. The CDR3 nucleotides are TGTGCCAGCAGCTTCCGGGACAGGGTGATCTACGAGCAGTACTTC.

The chain joins TRBV5-6 to TRBJ1-1; D is perhaps TRBD1 (6 bases). The germline gives CDR1 SGHDT, CDR2 YYEEEE. V lost 0 bases and J lost 9, with 9 bases in between. The CDR3 is 12 residues long. The CDR3 sequence is CASSLADRKAFF. The CDR3 DNA reads TGTGCCAGCAGCTTGGCCGACAGGAAAGCTTTCTTT.

The rearrangement uses TRBV27 and TRBJ2-7; a weak D match, TRBD2 (6 bases). This CDR3 is built from 13 residues. Per the germline V gene, CDR1 is MNHEY and CDR2 is SMNVEV (reference sequence). V was trimmed by 8 bases and J by 6 bases, leaving 17 bases between them. This CDR3 reads CASGGMKDSEQYF. Written as DNA, the CDR3 is TGTGCCAGCGGGGGGATGAAAGACAGCGAGCAGTACTTC.

This chain joins TRBV9 and TRBJ2-5; no clear D. Germline-derived CDR1 and CDR2 are SGDLS and YYNGEE. Deletions cut 0 bases from V and 4 bases from J, with 7 bases between. This CDR3 is 13 amino acids long. CDR3 in DNA: TGTGCCAGCAGCGTAGCTACGGGAGAGACCCAGTACTTC. It yields the protein CASSVATGETQYF.

This clone was counted only a few times. The chain combines TRBV29-1 with TRBJ1-1, with D perhaps TRBD1 (6 bases). With 5 bases removed from V and 4 bases from J, the gap between germline ends came to 17 bases. The CDR3 consists of 14 residues. Germline V gene data show CDR1 as SQVTM and CDR2 as ANQGSEA. DNA for the CDR3: TGCAGCGTTCGACCCATACAGGGATTCACTGAAGCTTTCTTT. It translates to CSVRPIQGFTEAFF.

This chain joins TRBV6-5 and TRBJ1-2; tentative D call: TRBD1 (5 bases). Per the germline V gene, CDR1 is MNHEY and CDR2 is SVGAGI. V lost 5 bases and J 6 bases, leaving 16 bases between the germline ends. The CDR3 has 14 amino acids. DNA for the CDR3: TGTGCCAGCAGTGTCGTAGGGGCAGTTAATGGCTACACCTTC. The encoded protein is CASSVVGAVNGYTF.

This chain joins TRBV28 and TRBJ2-1, with 10 positions matching TRBD1. Germline CDR1 MDHEN, CDR2 SYDVKM. The CDR3 totals 14 residues. V was clipped by 8 bases and J by 0 bases; unmatched bases: 1. The CDR3, as DNA: TGTGCCAGCCGGACAGGGGGCTCCTACAATGAGCAGTTCTTC. It encodes CASRTGGSYNEQFF.

The rearrangement uses TRBV25-1 and TRBJ1-4; D is unclear. Looked up from germline, CDR1 is MGHDK and CDR2 is SYGVNS. CDR3 size: 14 residues. V was clipped by 4 bases and J by 6 bases, with 12 bases between them. CDR3 sequence: CASSAWAGDEKLFF. The CDR3 coding sequence is TGTGCCAGCAGTGCATGGGCTGGTGATGAAAAACTGTTTTTT.

The chain combines TRBV2 with TRBJ1-4; D remains unclear. The CDR3 covers 16 residues. V lost 0 bases and J lost 11, with 19 bases in between. Per germline, CDR1 SNHLY and CDR2 FYNNEI. CDR3 sequence reads: CASSEAGSGVGRKLFF. Here the CDR3 DNA reads TGTGCCAGCAGTGAAGCGGGTTCCGGGGTAGGGCGGAAACTGTTTTTT.

This chain links TRBV25-1 with TRBJ1-6; D uncertain. The CDR3 is 13 amino acids. With 6 bases removed from V and 0 bases from J, the gap between germline ends came to 3 bases. Germline CDR1 reads MGHDK; CDR2 reads SYGVNS. CDR3 loop: CASSSSYNSPLHF. CDR3 DNA: TGTGCCAGCAGCAGCTCCTATAATTCACCCCTCCACTTT.

The chain uses TRBV7-9 and TRBJ1-1, with 7 bases aligning to TRBD1. Germline loops: CDR1 SEHNR, CDR2 FQNEAQ (reference sequence). The CDR3 spans 13 residues. V gave up 3 bases and J gave up 6 bases; unmatched junction bases: 4. CDR3 region: CASSFVGQPEAFF. The CDR3 bases are TGTGCCAGCAGCTTTGTGGGACAGCCTGAAGCTTTCTTT.

This clone showed up just once. V and J are TRBV19 and TRBJ1-1, with D maybe TRBD1 (6 bases). Germline loops: CDR1 LNHDA, CDR2 SQIVND (reference sequence). The V gene lost 4 bases and the J gene lost 3 bases, with 12 bases spanning the gap. The CDR3 length is 14 residues. The CDR3, as DNA: TGTGCCAGTAGTAGCACAGGGAAGGACACTGAAGCTTTCTTT. This translates into CASSSTGKDTEAFF.

The CDR3 DNA reads TGTGCCAGTAGTGTCGGCTCTGGAAACACCATATATTTT. Its translation: CASSVGSGNTIYF. V is TRBV19 and J is TRBJ1-3; D unresolved. Germline V lookup: CDR1 LNHDA, CDR2 SQIVND (reference sequence). The CDR3 sequence is 13 residues long. Trimming removed 5 bases from V and 0 bases from J, with 5 bases in between.

The chain links TRBV4-1 to TRBJ1-4; D perhaps matches TRBD1 (6 bases). This CDR3 has 16 residues. V lost 3 bases, J lost 8 bases, and 19 bases lay in between. The V gene's germline CDR1 is MGHRA and CDR2 YSYEKL. Here the CDR3 DNA reads TGCGCCAGCAGCCAGGAAGGGGGAACGATGATCGAAAAACTGTTTTTT. This encodes CASSQEGGTMIEKLFF.

The chain couples TRBV5-4 to TRBJ2-1; 12 positions match TRBD2. CDR1 and CDR2 (germline): SGHNT, YYREEE (reference sequence). There are 17 residues in the CDR3. V lost 4 bases, J lost 4 bases, and 9 bases stayed unmatched. CDR3 amino acids: CASSGGTSGPKYNEQFF. Here the CDR3 DNA reads TGTGCCAGCAGCGGTGGGACTAGCGGGCCAAAGTACAATGAGCAGTTCTTC.

The CDR3 loop reads CASSAPGVREKLFF. DNA for the CDR3: TGTGCCAGCAGCGCCCCGGGGGTACGAGAAAAACTGTTTTTT. The rearrangement joins TRBV11-2 to TRBJ1-4; maybe TRBD1 (5 bases). From germline, CDR1 is SGHAT and CDR2 FQNNGV. This CDR3 has 14 residues. V lost 5 bases to trimming and J lost 8 bases, with 15 bases between them. Drawing the rest from reference TRBV11-2 and TRBJ1-4, the complete variable domain is EAGVAQSPRYKIIEKRQSVAFWCNPISGHATLYWYQQILGQGPKLLIQFQNNGVVDDSQLPKDRFSAERLKGVDSTLKIQPAKLEDSAVYLCASSAPGVREKLFFGSGTQLSVL.

This chain connects TRBV5-4 to TRBJ1-6, with 7 bases fitting TRBD1. The germline gives CDR1 SGHNT, CDR2 YYREEE (reference sequence). This CDR3 is 15 amino acids long. V was clipped by 4 bases and J by 7 bases; unmatched bases: 8. The CDR3 sequence: CASSPMTGKNSPLHF. The CDR3 region has the DNA TGTGCCAGCAGCCCAATGACAGGGAAGAATTCACCCCTCCACTTT.

The rearrangement joins TRBV10-3 to TRBJ2-3, with TRBD2 identical over 12 bases. With V trimmed by 2 bases and J by 4 bases, 1 base remained unmatched. This CDR3 has 15 amino acids. Germline CDR1 is ENHRY and CDR2 is SYGVKD. The CDR3 loop reads CAISETSGGSDTQYF. In DNA form, the CDR3 reads TGTGCCATCAGTGAGACTAGCGGGGGGTCAGATACGCAGTATTTT.

This clone was counted a few times. V and J are TRBV6-5 and TRBJ1-3; weak D call: TRBD1 (6 bases). V lost 4 bases and J 9 bases, leaving 22 bases between the germline ends. The CDR3 extends over 16 amino acids. Looked up from germline, CDR1 is MNHEY and CDR2 is SVGAGI. CDR3: CASSWGGGQPQVTIYF. CDR3 coding DNA: TGTGCCAGCAGTTGGGGGGGTGGACAGCCGCAAGTCACCATATATTTT.

V is TRBV5-4 and J is TRBJ2-5; TRBD1 agrees at 9 bases. CDR1 is SGHNT, CDR2 YYREEE, per germline (reference sequence). The CDR3 runs to 17 residues. V was clipped by 0 bases and J by 5 bases; unmatched bases: 11. The CDR3 is CASSLGVGGQGLETQYF. The CDR3 DNA reads TGTGCCAGCAGCTTGGGGGTGGGGGGACAGGGTTTGGAGACCCAGTACTTC.